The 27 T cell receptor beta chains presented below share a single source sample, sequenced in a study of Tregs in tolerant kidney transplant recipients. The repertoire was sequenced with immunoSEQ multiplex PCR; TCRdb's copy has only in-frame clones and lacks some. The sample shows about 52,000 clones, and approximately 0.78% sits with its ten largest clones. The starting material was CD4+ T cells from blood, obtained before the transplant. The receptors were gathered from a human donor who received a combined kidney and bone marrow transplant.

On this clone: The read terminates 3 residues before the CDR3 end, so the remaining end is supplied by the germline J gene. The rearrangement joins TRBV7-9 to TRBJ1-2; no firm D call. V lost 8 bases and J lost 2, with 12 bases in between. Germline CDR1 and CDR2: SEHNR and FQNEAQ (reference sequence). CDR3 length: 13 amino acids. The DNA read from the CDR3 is TGTGCCAGCCGTGTCAGTCCGAACTATGGC. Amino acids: CASRVSPNYG. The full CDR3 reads CASRVSPNYGYTF.

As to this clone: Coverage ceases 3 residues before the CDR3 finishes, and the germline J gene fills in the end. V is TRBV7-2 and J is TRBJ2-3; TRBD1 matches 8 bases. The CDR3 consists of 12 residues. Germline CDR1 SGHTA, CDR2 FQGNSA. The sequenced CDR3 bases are TGTGCCAGCAGCCCACGACAGGGGACG. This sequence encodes CASSPRQGT. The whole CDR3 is CASSPRQGTQYF.

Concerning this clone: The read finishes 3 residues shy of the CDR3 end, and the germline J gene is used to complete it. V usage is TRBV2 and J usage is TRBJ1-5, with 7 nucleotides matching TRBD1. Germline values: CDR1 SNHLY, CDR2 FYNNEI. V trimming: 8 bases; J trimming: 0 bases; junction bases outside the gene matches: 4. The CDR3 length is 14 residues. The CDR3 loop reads CASQGGYSNQPQHF. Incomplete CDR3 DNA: TGTGCCAGCCAAGGGGGCTATAGCAATCAGCCC.

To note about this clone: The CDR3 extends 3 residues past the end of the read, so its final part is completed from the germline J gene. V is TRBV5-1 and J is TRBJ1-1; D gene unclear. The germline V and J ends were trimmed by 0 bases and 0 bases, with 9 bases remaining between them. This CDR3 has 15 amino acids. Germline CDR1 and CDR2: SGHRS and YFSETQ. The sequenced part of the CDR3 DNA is TGCGCCAGCAGCTTGGGAGGTTCCATGAACACTGAA. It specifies CASSLGGSMNTE. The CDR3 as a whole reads CASSLGGSMNTEAFF.

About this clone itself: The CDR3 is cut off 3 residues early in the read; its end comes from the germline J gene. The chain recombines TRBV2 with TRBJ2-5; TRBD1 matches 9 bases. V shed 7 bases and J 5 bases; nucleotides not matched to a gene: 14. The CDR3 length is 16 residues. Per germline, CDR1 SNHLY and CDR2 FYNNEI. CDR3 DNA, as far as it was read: TGTGCCAGCATCTACACGGGACAGGGCCTAACGGAGACC. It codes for CASIYTGQGLTET. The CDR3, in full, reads CASIYTGQGLTETQYF.

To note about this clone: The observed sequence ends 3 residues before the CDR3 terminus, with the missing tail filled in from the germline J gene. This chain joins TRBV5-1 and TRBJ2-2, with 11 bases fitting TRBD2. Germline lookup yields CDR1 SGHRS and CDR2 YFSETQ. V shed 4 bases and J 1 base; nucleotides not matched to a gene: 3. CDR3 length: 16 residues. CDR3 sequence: CASSQGTSGNTGELFF. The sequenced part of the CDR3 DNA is TGCGCCAGCAGCCAAGGGACTAGCGGGAACACCGGGGAG.

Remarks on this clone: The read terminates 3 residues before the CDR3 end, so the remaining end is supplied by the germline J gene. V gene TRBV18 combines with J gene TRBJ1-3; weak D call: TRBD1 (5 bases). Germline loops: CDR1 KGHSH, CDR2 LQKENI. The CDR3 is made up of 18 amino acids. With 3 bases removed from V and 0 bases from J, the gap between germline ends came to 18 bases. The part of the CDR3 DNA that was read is TGTGCCAGCTCACCTCTAAAATCACAGGCTTACTCTGGAAACACC. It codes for CASSPLKSQAYSGNT. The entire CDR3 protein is CASSPLKSQAYSGNTIYF. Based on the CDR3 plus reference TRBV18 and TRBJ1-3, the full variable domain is NAGVMQNPRHLVRRRGQEARLRCSPMKGHSHVYWYRQLPEEGLKFMVYLQKENIIDESGMPKERFSAEFPKEGPSILRIQQVVRGDSAAYFCASSPLKSQAYSGNTIYFGEGSWLTVV.

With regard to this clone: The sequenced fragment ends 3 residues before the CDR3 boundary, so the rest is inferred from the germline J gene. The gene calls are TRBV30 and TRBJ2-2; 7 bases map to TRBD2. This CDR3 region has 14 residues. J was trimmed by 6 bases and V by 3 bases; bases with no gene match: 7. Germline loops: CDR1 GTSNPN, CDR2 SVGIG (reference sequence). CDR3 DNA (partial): TGTGCCTGGAGGAAGAGCGGGAAGGCCGGGGAG. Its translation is CAWRKSGKAGE. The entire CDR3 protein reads CAWRKSGKAGELFF.

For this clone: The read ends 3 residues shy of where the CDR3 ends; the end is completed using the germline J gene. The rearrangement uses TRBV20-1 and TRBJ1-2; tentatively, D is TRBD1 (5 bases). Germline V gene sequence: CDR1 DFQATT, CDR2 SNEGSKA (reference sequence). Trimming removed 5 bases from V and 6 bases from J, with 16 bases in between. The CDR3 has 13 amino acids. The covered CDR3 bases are TGCAGTGCTGGTTATTCAGGGAGGGATGGC. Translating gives CSAGYSGRDG. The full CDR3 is CSAGYSGRDGYTF.

The CDR3 bases that were read are TGTGCCAGCAGCTCACAGGGGGCAGAGACC. Translated, it gives CASSSQGAET. Given in full, the CDR3 is CASSSQGAETQYF. The J gene is TRBJ2-5, the V gene TRBV11-1; 9 nucleotides align to TRBD1. The read gets to within 3 residues of the CDR3 end, and the germline J gene fills in the rest. The CDR3 sequence is 13 residues long. The V gene's germline CDR1 is SGHAT and CDR2 FQDESV (reference sequence). V shed 4 bases and J 4 bases; nucleotides not matched to a gene: 1. The full variable domain, with the rest looked up from reference TRBV11-1 and TRBJ2-5, is EAEVAQSPRYKITEKSQAVAFWCDPISGHATLYWYRQILGQGPELLVQFQDESVVDDSQLPKDRFSAERLKGVDSTLKIQPAELGDSAMYLCASSSQGAETQYFGPGTRLLVL.

The part of the CDR3 DNA that was read is TGCAGCGTTGAGATGGCGGGGGGGCACTACAATGAG. It translates to CSVEMAGGHYNE. The entire CDR3 sequence reads CSVEMAGGHYNEQFF. The V and J genes are TRBV29-1 and TRBJ2-1, with TRBD2 matching 9 bases. Coverage ceases 3 residues before the CDR3 finishes, and the germline J gene fills in the end. After removal of 3 bases from V and 3 bases from J, the junction contained 6 bases not matched to a gene. The CDR3 runs to 15 residues. Germline CDR1 is SQVTM and CDR2 is ANQGSEA.

CDR3 DNA, as far as it was read: TGCGCCAGCAGCTTCCTGGGACTGCTTGAGCGTGAAAAA. It is translated as CASSFLGLLEREK. The whole CDR3 reads CASSFLGLLEREKLFF. This rearrangement joins TRBV5-1 to TRBJ1-4; D perhaps matches TRBD1 (5 bases). The CDR3 is cut off 3 residues early in the read; its end comes from the germline J gene. Germline assignment: CDR1 SGHRS and CDR2 YFSETQ. The CDR3 is made up of 16 amino acids. The ends were cut back, 2 bases at V and 7 bases at J, with 18 bases in the middle.

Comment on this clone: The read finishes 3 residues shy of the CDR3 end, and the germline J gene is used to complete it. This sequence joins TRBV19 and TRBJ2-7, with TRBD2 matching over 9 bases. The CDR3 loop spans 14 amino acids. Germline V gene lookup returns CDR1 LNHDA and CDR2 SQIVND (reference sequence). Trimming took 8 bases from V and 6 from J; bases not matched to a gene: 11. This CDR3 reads CASRRAGGIGEQYF. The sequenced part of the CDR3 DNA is TGTGCCAGTCGTAGAGCGGGAGGTATCGGCGAG.

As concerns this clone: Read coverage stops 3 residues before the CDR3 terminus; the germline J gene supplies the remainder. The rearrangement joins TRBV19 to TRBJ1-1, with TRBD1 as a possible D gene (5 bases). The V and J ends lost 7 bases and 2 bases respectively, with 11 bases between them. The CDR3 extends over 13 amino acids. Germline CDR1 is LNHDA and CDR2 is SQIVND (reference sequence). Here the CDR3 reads CASKRQGNTEAFF. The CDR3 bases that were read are TGTGCCAGTAAGAGGCAGGGCAACACTGAA.

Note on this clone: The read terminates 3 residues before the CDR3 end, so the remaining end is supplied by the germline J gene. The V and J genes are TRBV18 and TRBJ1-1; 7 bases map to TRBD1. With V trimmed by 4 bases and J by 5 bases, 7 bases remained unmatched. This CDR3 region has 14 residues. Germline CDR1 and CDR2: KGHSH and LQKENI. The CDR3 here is CASSLDRVGTEAFF. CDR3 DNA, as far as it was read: TGTGCCAGCTCACTAGACAGGGTCGGTACTGAA.

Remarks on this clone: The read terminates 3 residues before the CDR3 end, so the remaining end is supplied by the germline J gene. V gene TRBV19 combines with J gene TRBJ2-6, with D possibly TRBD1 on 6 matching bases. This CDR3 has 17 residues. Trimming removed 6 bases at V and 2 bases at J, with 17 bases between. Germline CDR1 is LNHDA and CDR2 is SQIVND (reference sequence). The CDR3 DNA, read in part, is TGTGCCAGTAGCAGAACCCGGACAGTAACTGGGGCCAACGTC. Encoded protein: CASSRTRTVTGANV. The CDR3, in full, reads CASSRTRTVTGANVLTF.

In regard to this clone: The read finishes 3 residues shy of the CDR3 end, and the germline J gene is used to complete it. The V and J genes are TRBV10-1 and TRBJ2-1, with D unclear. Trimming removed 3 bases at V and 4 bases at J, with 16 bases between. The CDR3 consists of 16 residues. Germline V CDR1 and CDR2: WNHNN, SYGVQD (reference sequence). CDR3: CASSELAPTGYNEQFF. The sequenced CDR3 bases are TGCGCCAGCAGTGAATTAGCCCCTACCGGATACAATGAG.

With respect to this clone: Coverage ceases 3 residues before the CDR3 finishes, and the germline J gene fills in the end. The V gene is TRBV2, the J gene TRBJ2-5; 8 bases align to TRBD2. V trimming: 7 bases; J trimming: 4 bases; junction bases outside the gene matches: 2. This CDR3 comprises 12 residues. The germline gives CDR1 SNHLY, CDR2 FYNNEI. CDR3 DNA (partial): TGTGCCAGCACGCGGGAGGTAGAGACC. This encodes CASTREVET. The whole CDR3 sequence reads CASTREVETQYF.

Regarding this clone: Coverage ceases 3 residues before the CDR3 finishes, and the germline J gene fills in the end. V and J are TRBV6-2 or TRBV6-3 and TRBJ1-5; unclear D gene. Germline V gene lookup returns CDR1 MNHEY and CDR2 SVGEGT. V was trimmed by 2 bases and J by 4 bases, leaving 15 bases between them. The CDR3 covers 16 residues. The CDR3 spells CASSYKSRLGNQPQHF. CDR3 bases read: TGTGCCAGCAGTTACAAGAGTCGACTAGGGAATCAGCCC.

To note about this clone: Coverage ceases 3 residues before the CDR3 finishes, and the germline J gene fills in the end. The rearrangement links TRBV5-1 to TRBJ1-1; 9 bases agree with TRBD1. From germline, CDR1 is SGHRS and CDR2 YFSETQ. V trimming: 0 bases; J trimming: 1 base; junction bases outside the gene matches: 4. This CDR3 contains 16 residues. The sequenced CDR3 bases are TGCGCCAGCAGCTTGGAGGACAGGGGAGAGAACACTGAA. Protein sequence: CASSLEDRGENTE. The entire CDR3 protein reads CASSLEDRGENTEAFF.

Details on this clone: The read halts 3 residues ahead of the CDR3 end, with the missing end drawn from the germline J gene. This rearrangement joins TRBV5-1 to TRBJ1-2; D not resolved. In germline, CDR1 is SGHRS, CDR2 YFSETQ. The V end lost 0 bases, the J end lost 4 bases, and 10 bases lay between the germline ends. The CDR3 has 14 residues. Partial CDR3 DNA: TGCGCCAGCAGCTTGGAGGCGACACGCTATGGC. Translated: CASSLEATRYG. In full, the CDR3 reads CASSLEATRYGYTF.

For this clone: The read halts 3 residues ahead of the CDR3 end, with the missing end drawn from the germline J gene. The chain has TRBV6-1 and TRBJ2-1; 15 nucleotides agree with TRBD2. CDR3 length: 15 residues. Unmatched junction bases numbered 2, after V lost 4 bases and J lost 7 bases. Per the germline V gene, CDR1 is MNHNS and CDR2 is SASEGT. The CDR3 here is CASSVGLAGGNEQFF. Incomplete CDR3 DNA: TGTGCCAGCAGTGTGGGACTAGCGGGAGGAAATGAG.

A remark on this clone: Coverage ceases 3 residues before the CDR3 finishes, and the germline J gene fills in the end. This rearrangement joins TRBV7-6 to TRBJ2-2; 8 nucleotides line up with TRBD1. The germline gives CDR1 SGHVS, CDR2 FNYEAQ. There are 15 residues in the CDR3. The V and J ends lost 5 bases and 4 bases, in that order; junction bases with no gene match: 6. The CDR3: CASSPGQGGTGELFF. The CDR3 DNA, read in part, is TGTGCCAGCAGCCCAGGACAGGGTGGCACCGGGGAG.

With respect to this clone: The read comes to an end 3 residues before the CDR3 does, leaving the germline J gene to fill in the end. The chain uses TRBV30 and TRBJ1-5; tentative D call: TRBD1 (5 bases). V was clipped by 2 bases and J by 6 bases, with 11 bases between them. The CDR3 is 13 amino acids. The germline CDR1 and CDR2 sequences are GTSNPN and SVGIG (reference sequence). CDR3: CAWSKDQGQPQHF. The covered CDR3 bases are TGTGCCTGGAGTAAAGACCAGGGTCAGCCC.

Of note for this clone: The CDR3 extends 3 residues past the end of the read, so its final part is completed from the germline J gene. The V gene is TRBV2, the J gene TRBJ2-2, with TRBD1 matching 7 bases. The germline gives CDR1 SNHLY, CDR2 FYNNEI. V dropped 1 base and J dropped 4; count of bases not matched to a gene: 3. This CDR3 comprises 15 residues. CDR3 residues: CASSEDRGGTGELFF. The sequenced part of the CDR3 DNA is TGTGCCAGCAGTGAAGACAGGGGCGGCACCGGGGAG.

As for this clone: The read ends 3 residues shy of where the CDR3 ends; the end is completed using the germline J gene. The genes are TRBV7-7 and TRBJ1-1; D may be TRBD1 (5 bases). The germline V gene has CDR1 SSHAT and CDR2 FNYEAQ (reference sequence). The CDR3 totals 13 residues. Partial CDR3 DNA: TGTGCCAGCAGCTCGACAGTTATGTCCCAA. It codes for CASSSTVMSQ. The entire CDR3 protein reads CASSSTVMSQAFF.

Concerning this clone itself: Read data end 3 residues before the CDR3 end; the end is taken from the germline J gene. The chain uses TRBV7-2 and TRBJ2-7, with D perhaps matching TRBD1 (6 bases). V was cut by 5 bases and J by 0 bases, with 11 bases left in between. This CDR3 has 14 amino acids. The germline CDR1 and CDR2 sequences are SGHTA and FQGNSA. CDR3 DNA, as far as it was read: TGTGCCAGCAGCCTCGACAGGAGCTCCTACGAG. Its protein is CASSLDRSSYE. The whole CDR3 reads CASSLDRSSYEQYF. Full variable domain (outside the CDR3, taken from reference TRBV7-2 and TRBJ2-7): GAGVSQSPSNKVTEKGKDVELRCDPISGHTALYWYRQSLGQGLEFLIYFQGNSAPDKSGLPSDRFSAERTGGSVSTLTIQRTQQEDSAVYLCASSLDRSSYEQYFGPGTRLTVT.